These 7 T cell receptor beta chains originate from one sample sequenced in a study of identical twins. Each CDR3 protein gets one entry after TCRdb re-called the 5' RACE reads with MiXCR. The sample records roughly 250,000 distinct CDR3 sequences, over 11% being singletons. Sequenced input: memory (CD45RO+) T cells sorted from blood. The origin of the receptors is a woman in her late teens or twenties in good health.

This clonotype was seen only a few times. The chain couples TRBV19 to TRBJ2-1; D possibly corresponds to TRBD1 (7 bases). The CDR3 is 14 residues long. V was trimmed by 3 bases and J by 6 bases, leaving 12 bases between them. The germline V gene has CDR1 LNHDA and CDR2 SQIVND (reference sequence). The CDR3 region has the DNA TGTGCCAGTAGTATGTACAGGGGACTCAATGAGCAGTTCTTC. This translates into CASSMYRGLNEQFF.

This clonotype has only a few counts. The chain recombines TRBV25-1 with TRBJ2-3, with 7 bases matching TRBD2. The CDR3 is 15 residues long. Germline V gene lookup returns CDR1 MGHDK and CDR2 SYGVNS. With V trimmed by 3 bases and J by 4 bases, 7 bases remained unmatched. The chain's CDR3 is CASSDWGGGADTQYF. In DNA, the CDR3 is TGTGCCAGCAGTGATTGGGGGGGTGGGGCAGATACGCAGTATTTT.

This clonotype was picked up a small number of times. The chain links TRBV4-3 to TRBJ1-2, with D tentatively TRBD1 (6 bases). The CDR3 is made up of 14 amino acids. Germline loops: CDR1 LGHNA, CDR2 YSLEER. V was shortened by 0 bases and J by 8 bases, with 13 bases between the two germline ends. CDR3 bases: TGCGCCAGCAGCCAAGAGGGGGCTAGAGGGGGCTACACCTTC. Translation gives CASSQEGARGGYTF.

In regard to this clonotype: The junction and the germline gene differ at one end; a read error may be behind it. CDR3 region: CASSDRSETQYF. CDR3 in DNA: TGTGCCAGCAGTGATCGATCGGAGACCCAGTACTTC. The chain employs TRBV10-3 and TRBJ2-5; no definite D call. This CDR3 has 12 amino acids. Germline V gene sequence: CDR1 ENHRY, CDR2 SYGVKD.

This chain connects TRBV7-2 to TRBJ2-2, with D uncertain. Trimming cost V 1 base and J 5 bases, with 11 bases left between them. CDR1 is SGHTA and CDR2 is FQGNSA in the germline V gene. This CDR3 region has 15 residues. The CDR3 bases are TGTGCCAGCAGCTTAGAAAATGGGGTAACCGGGGAGCTGTTTTTT. Translation gives CASSLENGVTGELFF.

The chain combines TRBV18 with TRBJ2-7; no reliable D call. Per the germline V gene, CDR1 is KGHSH and CDR2 is LQKENI. The V and J ends lost 3 bases and 2 bases respectively, with 11 bases between them. The CDR3 spans 14 residues. The CDR3 here is CASSPSDLPYEQYF. As DNA, the CDR3 is TGTGCCAGCTCACCTTCGGATCTCCCCTACGAGCAGTACTTC.

The chain joins TRBV4-1 to TRBJ2-3; D is possibly TRBD1 (6 bases). V lost 3 bases and J 2 bases, leaving 9 bases between the germline ends. From germline, CDR1 is MGHRA and CDR2 YSYEKL. The CDR3 spans 14 residues. Here the CDR3 DNA reads TGCGCCAGCAGCCAGAACAGGGACACAGATACGCAGTATTTT. Residues: CASSQNRDTDTQYF.